Shown below are 21 T cell receptor beta chains from a single sample sequenced in a study of blood T cells in healthy people across ages. A sample-barcoded 5' primer and a J-beta primer mix were used in a second PCR of roughly 7 to 11 cycles. TCRdb fed the 5' RACE reads into MiXCR, producing one record per CDR3 protein. In the table there are under 2 million distinct CDR3 sequences, approximately 32% of which are singletons. The sample was blood. These receptors were collected from a woman aged 30 to 39 in good health.

Comment on this clonotype: A much more abundant neighbour one base away suggests this may be a read error. V usage is TRBV12-3 or TRBV12-4 and J usage is TRBJ2-1; 8 positions agree with TRBD1. CDR3 length equals 12 residues. The CDR3 sequence is CTSSIDRGRQFF. The CDR3 DNA follows: TGTACCAGCAGCATTGACAGGGGAAGGCAGTTCTTC.

This clonotype appeared a few times. The rearrangement uses TRBV12-3 or TRBV12-4 and TRBJ1-1; 8 bases are a match to TRBD1. J was trimmed by 7 bases and V by 4 bases; bases with no gene match: 8. The CDR3 is 14 amino acids. CDR3 DNA: TGTGCCAGCAGTTCGGACAGGGTGAGCCTTGAAGCTTTCTTT. Amino acids: CASSSDRVSLEAFF.

On this clonotype: A much more abundant neighbour one base away suggests this may be a read error. The chain couples TRBV10-3 to TRBJ2-3, with 8 bases that match TRBD2. Germline CDR1 ENHRY, CDR2 SYGVKD. The ends lost 5 bases at V and 0 bases at J; junction bases unmatched: 4. This CDR3 has 15 residues. The CDR3 sequence: CAISKLAVSTDTQYF. The CDR3 DNA reads as TGTGCCATCAGTAAACTAGCGGTCAGCACAGATACGCAGTATTTT.

The chain joins TRBV5-6 to TRBJ2-2; 9 bases are a match to TRBD2. CDR1 and CDR2 (germline): SGHDT, YYEEEE. After removal of 2 bases from V and 3 bases from J, the junction contained 11 bases not matched to a gene. This CDR3 is built from 18 residues. The CDR3 bases are TGTGCCAGCAGCTTACTATTGACTAGCGGACCCTACACCGGGGAGCTGTTTTTT. This sequence encodes CASSLLLTSGPYTGELFF.

As for this clonotype: At one end the junction does not follow the germline gene, possibly because of a read error. The gene calls are TRBV4-2 and TRBJ2-7, with D possibly being TRBD2 (5 bases). The assigned J gene may be wrong: the sequence end matches TRBJ2-4 better. In germline, CDR1 is LGHNA, CDR2 YNFKEQ. This CDR3 has 16 residues. Here the CDR3 DNA reads TGTGTCAGCAGCCAAGAAGAGGACTCGGCCAAAAACATTCAGTACTTC. This sequence encodes CVSSQEEDSAKNIQYF.

This clonotype was detected only once. This chain connects TRBV2 to TRBJ1-5; 7 bases match TRBD1. V shed 4 bases, J shed 3 bases, and the junction held 6 bases outside the gene matches. CDR3 length: 15 amino acids. The germline gives CDR1 SNHLY, CDR2 FYNNEI. CDR3 nucleotide sequence: TGTGCCAGCAGTGCGGAACAGGGGTACAATCAGCCCCAGCATTTT. It encodes CASSAEQGYNQPQHF.

The table lists this clonotype with a few counts. J is TRBJ2-6 and V is TRBV5-1, with TRBD1 matching 9 bases. Germline V gene sequence: CDR1 SGHRS, CDR2 YFSETQ. V was clipped by 4 bases and J by 2 bases; unmatched bases: 4. This CDR3 is built from 16 residues. CDR3 nucleotide sequence: TGCGCCAGCAGCCGGACAGGGGCTACTGGGGCCAACGTCCTGACTTTC. It is translated as CASSRTGATGANVLTF.

In its sample, this clonotype was seen once. V and J are TRBV20-1 and TRBJ1-1; D unclear. The CDR3 is made up of 14 amino acids. V was shortened by 6 bases and J by 0 bases, with 14 bases between the two germline ends. Germline V gives CDR1 DFQATT, CDR2 SNEGSKA (reference sequence). The CDR3 is CSAYQRRMNTEAFF. The CDR3 DNA sequence: TGCAGTGCGTACCAACGGAGGATGAACACTGAAGCTTTCTTT.

To note about this clonotype: Its ends do not fully match the called genes, so a read error is possible. The CDR3, as DNA: TGTGCCAGCAGTGAAATTGGATTTAATGAGAAACTGTTTTTT. Protein product: CASSEIGFNEKLFF. The chain uses TRBV6-1 and TRBJ1-4; D ambiguous. CDR3 length: 14 amino acids. Germline-derived CDR1 and CDR2 are MNHNS and SASEGT.

The rearrangement links TRBV5-1 to TRBJ2-7, with 13 bases that match TRBD2. The junction had 12 bases not matched to a gene; V was cut back by 6 bases and J by 0 bases. The CDR3 runs 18 residues. The germline V gene encodes CDR1 SGHRS and CDR2 YFSETQ. The CDR3 loop reads CASTGRTSGGTSSYEQYF. The CDR3 DNA reads as TGCGCCAGCACGGGGAGGACTAGCGGGGGTACGAGCTCCTACGAGCAGTACTTC.

This clonotype was seen a few times. The rearrangement joins TRBV10-2 to TRBJ2-7; a possible D gene is TRBD1 (5 bases). The J call is doubtful: the DNA matches TRBJ2-5 better. This CDR3 has 13 residues. Germline CDR1 reads WSHSY; CDR2 reads SAAADI. The CDR3 loop reads CASIQAVGETQYF. In nucleotides, the CDR3 is TGCGCCAGCATACAGGCGGTTGGAGAGACCCAGTACTTC.

The chain joins TRBV9 to TRBJ1-2; 7 positions agree with TRBD1. This CDR3 region has 16 residues. CDR1 and CDR2 (germline): SGDLS, YYNGEE. The V segment lost 4 bases and the J segment 5 bases; nucleotides outside the gene matches: 14. CDR3 sequence reads: CASSSGTARLFYGYTF. Written as DNA, the CDR3 is TGTGCCAGCAGCTCCGGGACAGCCAGGTTGTTTTATGGCTACACCTTC.

This clonotype has ten or more counts. The chain links TRBV7-2 to TRBJ2-7, with 9 positions matching TRBD2. The CDR3 spans 14 residues. Germline CDR1 and CDR2: SGHTA and FQGNSA. J gave up 3 bases and V 6 bases, and 6 bases lay outside the gene matches. This chain's CDR3 is CASSLSGRIYEQYF. In DNA form, the CDR3 reads TGTGCCAGCAGTTTAAGCGGGAGGATCTACGAGCAGTACTTC.

V gene TRBV20-1 combines with J gene TRBJ2-7, with D maybe TRBD2 (5 bases). CDR3 length: 13 residues. V was shortened by 2 bases and J by 4 bases, with 12 bases between the two germline ends. Germline loops: CDR1 DFQATT, CDR2 SNEGSKA (reference sequence). CDR3 nucleotides: TGCAGTGCTAGACACCTACTAGTTTACGAGCAGTACTTC. This encodes CSARHLLVYEQYF.

The chain carries TRBV5-5 and TRBJ2-3; 7 positions match TRBD1. Germline loops: CDR1 SGHKS, CDR2 YYEKEE (reference sequence). J gave up 3 bases and V 2 bases, and 6 bases lay outside the gene matches. The CDR3 consists of 15 residues. The chain's CDR3 is CASSFRDRLTDTQYF. The CDR3 region has the DNA TGTGCCAGCAGCTTTCGGGACAGACTTACAGATACGCAGTATTTT. Variable domain in full (rest from reference TRBV5-5 and TRBJ2-3): DAGVTQSPTHLIKTRGQQVTLRCSPISGHKSVSWYQQVLGQGPQFIFQYYEKEERGRGNFPDRFSARQFPNYSSELNVNALLLGDSALYLCASSFRDRLTDTQYFGPGTRLTVL.

This clonotype was seen a handful of times. The chain has TRBV9 and TRBJ1-1, with D maybe TRBD1 (6 bases). The CDR3 consists of 15 residues. Trimming left V 3 bases short and J 1 base short, with 13 bases between. Germline V gene lookup returns CDR1 SGDLS and CDR2 YYNGEE. The CDR3 region is CASSASWGPNTEAFF. CDR3 in DNA: TGTGCCAGCAGCGCCTCGTGGGGGCCGAACACTGAAGCTTTCTTT.

The chain carries TRBV20-1 and TRBJ2-3; D not resolved. Deletions cut 2 bases from V and 2 bases from J, with 2 bases between. Germline V CDR1 and CDR2: DFQATT, SNEGSKA (reference sequence). The CDR3 totals 11 residues. The CDR3 is CSARNTDTQYF. CDR3 nucleotides: TGCAGTGCTAGAAACACAGATACGCAGTATTTT.

The rearrangement joins TRBV12-1 to TRBJ2-3. TRBV12-1 is an annotated pseudogene. The CDR3 is 16 amino acids. The CDR3 region has the DNA TGTGCCGGCACCAATCTGCTTGGAGCAGTCACAGATACGCAGTATTTT. It codes for CAGTNLLGAVTDTQYF.

Remarks on this clonotype: With a much larger clone just one base away, this may be a read error. The chain is built from TRBV10-1 and TRBJ1-1; D remains ambiguous. Per the germline V gene, CDR1 is WNHNN and CDR2 is SYGVQD (reference sequence). The CDR3 extends over 13 amino acids. The CDR3, as DNA: TGCGCCAGCAGTGATGGAAGAAACACTGGAGCTTTCTTT. The encoded protein is CASSDGRNTGAFF.

V gene TRBV2 combines with J gene TRBJ1-1, with unresolved D. This CDR3 is 12 amino acids long. Germline V gene sequence: CDR1 SNHLY, CDR2 FYNNEI. Trimming took 11 bases from V and 6 from J, leaving 16 bases between them. This CDR3 is CAGVIRKAEAFF. The CDR3 coding sequence is TGTGCCGGCGTAATCCGGAAAGCTGAAGCTTTCTTT.

The V and J genes are TRBV10-3 and TRBJ2-5; no clear D gene. The length of the CDR3 is 11 residues. CDR1 is ENHRY, CDR2 SYGVKD, per germline. V lost 6 bases and J lost 11, with 13 bases in between. CDR3 loop: CAIRKEYGQYF. CDR3 sequence (DNA): TGTGCCATCAGAAAAGAATACGGGCAGTACTTC.